Included here is one T cell receptor beta chain sequence, with context. These data are taken from a study of CD8+ T cells in alopecia areata. Sequencing relied on a cDNA template that was reverse transcribed from extracted RNA. TCRdb's table, derived via immunoSEQ multiplex PCR, lists solely in-frame clones and lacks some. The sample holds roughly 200,000 clones, about 63% seen once. The sequences come from CD4+ T cells sorted from blood, collected at week 0. This TCR came from a human donor with alopecia areata.

For the CDR3, the DNA is TGTGCCATCAGCGATGGGACAGGGGTTGGCGAAAAACTGTTTTTT. This gives the protein CAISDGTGVGEKLFF. The rearrangement uses TRBV10-3 and TRBJ1-4, with 10 nucleotides matching TRBD1. Trimming cost V 6 bases and J 8 bases; bases outside gene matches: 9. In germline, CDR1 is ENHRY, CDR2 SYGVKD. The CDR3 has 15 amino acids.